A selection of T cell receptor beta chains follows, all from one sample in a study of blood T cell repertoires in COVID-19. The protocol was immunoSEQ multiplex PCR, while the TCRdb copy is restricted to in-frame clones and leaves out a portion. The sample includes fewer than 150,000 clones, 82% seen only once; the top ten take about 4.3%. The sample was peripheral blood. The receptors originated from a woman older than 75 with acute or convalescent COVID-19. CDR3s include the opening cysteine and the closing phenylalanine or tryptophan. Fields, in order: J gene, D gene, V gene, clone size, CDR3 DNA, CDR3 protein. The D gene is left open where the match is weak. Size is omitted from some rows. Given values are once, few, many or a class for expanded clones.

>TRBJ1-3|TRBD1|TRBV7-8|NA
TGTGCCAGCAGCCGACAGGGTTCCCTCTCTGGAAACACCATATATTTT
CASSRQGSLSGNTIYF
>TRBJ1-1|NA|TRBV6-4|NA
TGTGCCAGCAGTACGACGGTAGGAGACACTGAAGCTTTCTTT
CASSTTVGDTEAFF
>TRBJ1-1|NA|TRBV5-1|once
TGCGCCAGCAGCTCTGGGGGGTTGGTCGACACTGAAGCTTTCTTT
CASSSGGLVDTEAFF
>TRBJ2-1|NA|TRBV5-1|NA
TGCGCCAGCAGCTTGCAGGGGCCCGATAATGAGCAGTTCTTC
CASSLQGPDNEQFF
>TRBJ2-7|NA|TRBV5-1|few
TGCGCCAGCAGCTCAGACAGGGACTCGGGCGAGCAGTACTTC
CASSSDRDSGEQYF
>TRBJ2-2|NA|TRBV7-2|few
TGTGCCAGCAGCTTAAGGGGGGGCCGGACCGGGGAGCTGTTTTTT
CASSLRGGRTGELFF
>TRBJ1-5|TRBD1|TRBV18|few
TGTGCCAGCTCATCGAACAGGGGGCCCCAGCATTTT
CASSSNRGPQHF
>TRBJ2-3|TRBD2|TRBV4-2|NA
TGTGCCAGCAGCCAGGGCCATACTAGCGGGGGGGCCTCAGATACGCAGTATTTT
CASSQGHTSGGASDTQYF
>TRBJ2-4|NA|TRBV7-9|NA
TGTGCCAGCAGCAGTACAGGGCGCGCCAAAAACATTCAGTACTTC
CASSSTGRAKNIQYF
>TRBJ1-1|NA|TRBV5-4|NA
TGTGCCAGCAGCTTGACGGGAAACACTGAAGCTTTCTTT
CASSLTGNTEAFF
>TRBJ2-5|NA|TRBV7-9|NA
TGTGCCAGCAGCTTAGAGGCGGGGGCCGGGAGGGAGACCCAGTACTTC
CASSLEAGAGRETQYF
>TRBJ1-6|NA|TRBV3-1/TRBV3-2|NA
TGTGCCAGCAGCCTCAACGGGGGGAATTCACCCCTCCACTTT
CASSLNGGNSPLHF
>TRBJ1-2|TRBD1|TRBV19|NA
TGTGCCAGTAGTTCGCTAGGGACAGACTATGGCTACACCTTC
CASSSLGTDYGYTF
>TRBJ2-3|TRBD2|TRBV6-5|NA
TGTGCCAGCAGCCTTACTAGCGGCGGCACAGATACGCAGTATTTT
CASSLTSGGTDTQYF
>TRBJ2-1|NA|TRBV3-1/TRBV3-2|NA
TGTGCCAGCAGGCGCGGGAATGAGCAGTTCTTC
CASRRGNEQFF
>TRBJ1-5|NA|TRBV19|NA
TGTGCCAGTAAGGGCAGACGGGGGGCAGAGAGACAGCCCCAGCATTTT
CASKGRRGAERQPQHF
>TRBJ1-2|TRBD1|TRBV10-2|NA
TGCGCCAGCACTTTCGGACAGGGCGATGGCTACACCTTC
CASTFGQGDGYTF
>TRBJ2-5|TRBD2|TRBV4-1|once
TGCGCCAGCAGCCTAGGCGGGGGAATAGAGACCCAGTACTTC
CASSLGGGIETQYF
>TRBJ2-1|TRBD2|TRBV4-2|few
TGTGCCAGCAGCCAAGGTTGGACTAGCGGGGGCAATGAGCAGTTCTTC
CASSQGWTSGGNEQFF
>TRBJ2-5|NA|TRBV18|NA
TGTGCCAGCTCACCACCCCGGGACACCCATGGTTGGACCCAGTACTTC
CASSPPRDTHGWTQYF
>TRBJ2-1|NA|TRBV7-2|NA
TGTGCCAGCAGCCCCCGCCTGGCGGCCGCTAACAATGAGCAGTTCTTC
CASSPRLAAANNEQFF
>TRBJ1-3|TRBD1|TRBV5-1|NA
TGCGCCAGCAGCCCAGGGGGCAAATTCTCTGGAAACACCATATATTTT
CASSPGGKFSGNTIYF
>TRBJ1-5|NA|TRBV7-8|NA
TGTGCCAGCAGCTTAGCGAACAGTATATTATATCAGCCCCAGCATTTT
CASSLANSILYQPQHF
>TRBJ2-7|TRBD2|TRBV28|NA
TGTGCCAGCAGTTCCCCCCGAGTTCTAGCGGGAGTTGGCGGGTACTTC
CASSSPRVLAGVGGYF
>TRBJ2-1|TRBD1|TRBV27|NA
TGTGCCAGCAGGCCCGGGACAGGGTCCTACAATGAGCAGTTCTTC
CASRPGTGSYNEQFF
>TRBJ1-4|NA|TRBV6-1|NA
TGTGCCAGCAGCCCCGGTCGTTTACTGTTTTTT
CASSPGRLLFF
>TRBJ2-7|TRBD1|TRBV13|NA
TGTGCCAGCAGCTTAAAGGACAGGGGTTACGAGCAGTACTTC
CASSLKDRGYEQYF
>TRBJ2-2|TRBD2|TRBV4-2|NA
TGTGCCAGCAGCCAAGATGGCGGGAGGGCCACCGGGGAGCTGTTTTTT
CASSQDGGRATGELFF
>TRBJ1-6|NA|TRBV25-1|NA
TGTGCCAGCAGAGCCGGACTCAGCTTCTATAATTCACCCCTCCACTTT
CASRAGLSFYNSPLHF
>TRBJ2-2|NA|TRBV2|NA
TGTGCCAGCAGTGAAGCGCTTAAGGGGGCCGGGGAGCTGTTTTTT
CASSEALKGAGELFF
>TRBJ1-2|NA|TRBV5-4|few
TGTGCCAGCAGCTTGCCTCAAGGCGGAACACTCTATGGCTACACCTTC
CASSLPQGGTLYGYTF
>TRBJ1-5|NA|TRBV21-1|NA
TGTGCCAGCAGAATTCCGGGACAGGGGTGTCAGCCCCAGCATTTT
CASRIPGQGCQPQHF
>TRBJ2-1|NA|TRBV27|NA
TGTGCCAGCAGCCTCCAGGGTTCCTACAATGAGCAGTTCTTC
CASSLQGSYNEQFF
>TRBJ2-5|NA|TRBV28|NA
TGTGCCAGCAGTTTTTTGACAGGAGGTGCAGAGACCCAGTACTTC
CASSFLTGGAETQYF
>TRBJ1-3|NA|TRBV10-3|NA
TGTGCCATCAGTGAGCCGGGACATTTATCTGGAAACACCATATATTTT
CAISEPGHLSGNTIYF
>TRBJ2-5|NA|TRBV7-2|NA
TGTGCCAGCAGCTTTTCAGGGGCTGGGGAGACCCAGTACTTC
CASSFSGAGETQYF
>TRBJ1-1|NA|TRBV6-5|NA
TGTGCCAGCTCGAGAACTAACACTGAAGCTTTCTTT
CASSRTNTEAFF
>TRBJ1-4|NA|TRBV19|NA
TGTGCCAGTAGTATAGATCCGGGGAATGAAAAACTGTTTTTT
CASSIDPGNEKLFF
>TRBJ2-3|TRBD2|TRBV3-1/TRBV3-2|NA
TGTGCCAGCAGCCAGGGACTAGCGGGAGGCCCTAGCACAGATACGCAGTATTTT
CASSQGLAGGPSTDTQYF
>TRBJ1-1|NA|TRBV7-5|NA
TGTGTCAGAAGCTTAGGAGTCCGGAACACTGAAGCTTTCTTT
CVRSLGVRNTEAFF
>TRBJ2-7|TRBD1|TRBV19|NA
TGTGCCAGTAGTGTGGGAAAGGGGGCTTACGAGCAGTACTTC
CASSVGKGAYEQYF
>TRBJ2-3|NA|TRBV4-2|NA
TGTGCCAGCAGCCAACGAACACCGTCACTAGTCAAAAGCACAGATACGCAGTATTTT
CASSQRTPSLVKSTDTQYF
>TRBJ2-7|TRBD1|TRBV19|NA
TGTGCCAGTAGTAGACGGACAGGGGCCTACGAGCAGTACTTC
CASSRRTGAYEQYF
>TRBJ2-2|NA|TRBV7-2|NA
TGTGCCAGCAGCTTATTAGTCGGGGAGCTGTTTTTT
CASSLLVGELFF
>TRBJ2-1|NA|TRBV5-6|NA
TGTGCCAGCAGCTTGGCCTGGAGTATTGAGCAGTTCTTC
CASSLAWSIEQFF
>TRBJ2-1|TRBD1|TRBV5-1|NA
TGCGCCAGCAGCACAGTAACGGGACAGGGTGAGGGTGAGCAGTTCTTC
CASSTVTGQGEGEQFF
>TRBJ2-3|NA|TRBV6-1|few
TGTGCCAGCAGTGAAGCTTTAGCGGGACAGGGTTGGGATACGCAGTATTTT
CASSEALAGQGWDTQYF
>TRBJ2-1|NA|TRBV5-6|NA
TGTGCCAGCAGCTTGGGGACGGGGGTCTACAATGAGCAGTTCTTC
CASSLGTGVYNEQFF